What follows is one T cell receptor (beta chain) and its context. Antigen unknown. This sample was included in a study of tumor-infiltrating lymphocytes in primary liver carcinoma. Study conclusions and caveats: Less overlap was seen in tumor-adjacent and tumor-blood pairs than in tumor region pairs.

Unsorted whole blood yielded the blood RNA, and germline DNA was also extracted. Infection with HBV was chronic in patients; they were treatment-naive. The template, approximately 500 ng total RNA, yielded TCR beta cDNA made with a constant-region primer. Investigators got TCR beta libraries out of three nested multiplex PCR rounds, done with slightly modified ARM-PCR. One entry per CDR3 protein, called by TCRdb with MiXCR from the multiplex PCR reads. The sample records 190,000 or so distinct CDR3 sequences, less than 70% being singletons. The clonotype comes from a woman aged 55 to 70 with primary liver carcinoma and hepatitis B virus infection. The sequencing input was peripheral blood.

In DNA form, the CDR3 reads TGTGCCAGCAGCCTACGGGACAGCACAGATACGCAGTATTTT. It is translated as CASSLRDSTDTQYF. The chain recombines TRBV5-6 with TRBJ2-3; the D gene could be TRBD1 or TRBD2 (5 bases each). V was shortened by 4 bases and J by 0 bases, with 9 bases between the two germline ends. Germline CDR1 reads SGHDT; CDR2 reads YYEEEE. The CDR3 spans 14 residues.